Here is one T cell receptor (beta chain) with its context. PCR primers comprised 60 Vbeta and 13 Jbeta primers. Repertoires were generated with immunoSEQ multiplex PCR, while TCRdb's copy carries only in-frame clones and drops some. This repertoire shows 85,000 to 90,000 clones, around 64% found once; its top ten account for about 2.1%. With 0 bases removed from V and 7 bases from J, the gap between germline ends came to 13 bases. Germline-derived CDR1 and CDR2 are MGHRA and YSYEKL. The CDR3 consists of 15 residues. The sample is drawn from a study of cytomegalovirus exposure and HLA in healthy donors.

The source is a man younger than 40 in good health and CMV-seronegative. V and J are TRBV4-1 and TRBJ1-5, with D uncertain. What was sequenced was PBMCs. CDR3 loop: CASSQEGGSHQPQHF. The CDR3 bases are TGCGCCAGCAGCCAAGAAGGAGGGTCACACCAGCCCCAGCATTTT.